A selection of T cell receptor beta chains follows, all from one sample in a study of blood T cell repertoires in COVID-19. Clones were sequenced by immunoSEQ multiplex PCR, and TCRdb holds only the in-frame ones, with some missing. The table lists over 150,000 clones, approximately 80% of them singletons. The specimen sequenced was peripheral blood. The receptors shown here come from a woman older than 75 with COVID-19, enrolled during active disease. The CDR3 runs from the conserved cysteine through the conserved F or W. Fields, in order: D gene, clone size, V gene, J gene, CDR3 DNA, CDR3 protein. The D gene is left open where the match is weak. Clone sizes are given selectively: once, few, many, or a class where the clone is expanded.

>-|few|TRBV7-3|TRBJ1-5
TGTGCCAGCAGCCCCGACCCAGGGCCGGGTCAGCCCCAGCATTTT
CASSPDPGPGQPQHF
>-|-|TRBV4-1|TRBJ1-4
TGCGCCAGCAGCCTAGCGGGGGAAAAACTGTTTTTT
CASSLAGEKLFF
>-|-|TRBV11-2|TRBJ1-6
TGTGCCAGCAGCTTATTGGACTCCTATTCACCCCTCCACTTT
CASSLLDSYSPLHF
>-|-|TRBV12-5|TRBJ1-1
TGTGCTAGTGGTTTAGACCGACAGTTGAACACTGAAGCTTTCTTT
CASGLDRQLNTEAFF
>TRBD1|once|TRBV2|TRBJ1-6
TGTGCCAGCAGTGTAGAGACAGGGAATTCACCCCTCCACTTT
CASSVETGNSPLHF
>TRBD1|once|TRBV5-6|TRBJ2-4
TGTGCCAGCAGCTCCGACAGGGCAGACATTCAGTACTTC
CASSSDRADIQYF
>TRBD1|-|TRBV28|TRBJ1-1
TGTGCCAGCAGTACTAGGACAGGTCGGACTGAAGCTTTCTTT
CASSTRTGRTEAFF
>TRBD1|-|TRBV24-1|TRBJ2-7
TGTGCCACCAGCGGGACAGGTTCCTACGAGCAGTACTTC
CATSGTGSYEQYF
>-|-|TRBV23-1|TRBJ2-7
TGCGCCAGCATGAGGGACTACGAGCAGTACTTC
CASMRDYEQYF
>-|-|TRBV2|TRBJ1-4
TGTGCCAGCAGTGGCGACGTCGGGGGAAAACTGTTTTTT
CASSGDVGGKLFF
>TRBD1|-|TRBV5-5|TRBJ1-2
TGTGCCAGCAGCCCCAGACCCTCGGACAGGGGTTATGGCTACACCTTC
CASSPRPSDRGYGYTF
>-|once|TRBV20-1|TRBJ1-1
TGCAGTGCTAGTCCCACAGTGAACACTGAAGCTTTCTTT
CSASPTVNTEAFF
>-|-|TRBV5-1|TRBJ1-1
TGCGCCAGCAGCCCGGAGAGACTTGGGAGCACTGAAGCTTTCTTT
CASSPERLGSTEAFF
>-|-|TRBV29-1|TRBJ2-2
TGCAGCGTTGGACAGACTCGTTCTAGCGGGGAGCTGTTTTTT
CSVGQTRSSGELFF
>TRBD2|-|TRBV28|TRBJ2-5
TGTGCCAGCAGTTCATCCTCCCTAGCGGAAGAGACCCAGTACTTC
CASSSSSLAEETQYF
>-|-|TRBV6-1|TRBJ2-7
TGTGCCAGCAGTGAAGGAGTCGACAGGACCGGGGGGGAGCAGTACTTC
CASSEGVDRTGGEQYF
>-|-|TRBV7-8|TRBJ1-5
TGTGCCAGCAGCTTAGCGCCAGGGCTAATCGTTGGGCCCCAGCATTTT
CASSLAPGLIVGPQHF
>TRBD1|-|TRBV7-6|TRBJ1-1
TGTGCCAGCAGCGCATTAGGGGGCAGAGGTGAAGCTTTCTTT
CASSALGGRGEAFF
>TRBD2|-|TRBV5-1|TRBJ2-7
TGCGCCAGCAGGATAGCGGGGGGTCCTAATTACGAGCAGTACTTC
CASRIAGGPNYEQYF
>TRBD1|many|TRBV18|TRBJ1-1
TGTGCCAGCCGGGTCGGGGCAGGGGGCCCGAACACTGAAGCTTTCTTT
CASRVGAGGPNTEAFF
>TRBD2|-|TRBV5-1|TRBJ2-7
TGCGCCAGCAGCCTAGCGGGAGACGCATACGAGCAGTACTTC
CASSLAGDAYEQYF
>-|-|TRBV20-1|TRBJ1-1
TGCAGTGCTAGAGACCGGGACAAAGCTTTCTTT
CSARDRDKAFF
>-|-|TRBV6-1|TRBJ1-2
TGTGCCAGCAGTGAATTAAACTATGGCTACACCTTC
CASSELNYGYTF
>TRBD2|-|TRBV7-9|TRBJ2-5
TGTGCCAGCAGCTTCCAGAGCGGGAGAGAAGAGACCCAGTACTTC
CASSFQSGREETQYF
>-|-|TRBV27|TRBJ1-1
TGTGCCAGCATCGGGGGGCGGGTCACTGAAGCTTTCTTT
CASIGGRVTEAFF
>-|once|TRBV12-2|TRBJ1-5
TGTGCAAGTCCCTCACCTGGACGGGAAGGATGGCCCCAGCATTTT
CASPSPGREGWPQHF
>-|-|TRBV7-9|TRBJ1-1
TGTGCCAGCAGCCTCGAGGGGAGGGCGAAAACTTTCTTT
CASSLEGRAKTFF
>-|-|TRBV5-4|TRBJ1-5
TGTGCCAGCAGCCTCGGTGAAAATCAGCCCCAGCATTTT
CASSLGENQPQHF
>-|-|TRBV1|TRBJ2-4
TGCACCAGCAGCCAAGAGGGGCGGGGTGGCATTCAGTACTTC
CTSSQEGRGGIQYF
>TRBD1|-|TRBV25-1|TRBJ1-1
TGTGCCAGCACAACAGGGGAATATGGCACTGAAGCTTTCTTT
CASTTGEYGTEAFF
>-|-|TRBV3-1/TRBV3-2|TRBJ1-6
TGTGCCAGCAGCCGACCAGGGTCACCCCTCCACTTT
CASSRPGSPLHF
>TRBD1|-|TRBV5-6|TRBJ1-3
TGTGCCAGCAGGGGAAACAGGGGGCTGGCTGGAAACACCATATATTTT
CASRGNRGLAGNTIYF
>-|-|TRBV2|TRBJ2-5
TGTGCCAGCAGACCCAGGACTGCCGGGGGGACCCAGTACTTC
CASRPRTAGGTQYF
>TRBD2|-|TRBV2|TRBJ2-5
TGTGCCAGCACCCCGGGACTAGGCGGTGAGACCCAGTACTTC
CASTPGLGGETQYF
>TRBD2|-|TRBV18|TRBJ2-1
TGTGCCAGCTCACCACCTCTTAGCGGGGGGTGGTACAATGAGCAGTTCTTC
CASSPPLSGGWYNEQFF
>-|-|TRBV7-2|TRBJ2-2
TGTGCCAGCAGCTTACGGTGGAACACCGGGGAGCTGTTTTTT
CASSLRWNTGELFF
>TRBD1|-|TRBV2|TRBJ2-7
TGTGCCAGCAGCCGACAGGGGCTAGCCTACGAGCAGTACTTC
CASSRQGLAYEQYF
>-|-|TRBV7-2|TRBJ1-3
TGTGCCAGCAGCTTAGCGGGGGGCTCTGGAAACACCATATATTTT
CASSLAGGSGNTIYF
>-|-|TRBV3-1/TRBV3-2|TRBJ1-1
TGTGCCAGCAGCCAAGCGGGAGGGAGCACTGAAGCTTTCTTT
CASSQAGGSTEAFF
>-|-|TRBV5-1|TRBJ1-5
TGCGCCAGCAGCTTGGGTGGCGGTCAGCCCCAGCATTTT
CASSLGGGQPQHF
>-|-|TRBV21-1|TRBJ2-2
TGTGCCAGCACCGAAGAATGGGTTTCCGGGACAGGGATCTCCGCGAACACCGGGGAGCTGTTTTTT
CASTEEWVSGTGISANTGELFF
>-|once|TRBV4-2|TRBJ1-3
TGTGCCAGCAGCCAAGCGGAGGAGATTGTCTCTGGAAACACCATATATTTT
CASSQAEEIVSGNTIYF
>TRBD1|-|TRBV6-2/TRBV6-3|TRBJ1-2
TGTGCCAGCAGTTACGTGACTACGGGACAGGGGATCAGCGTCTATGGCTACACCTTC
CASSYVTTGQGISVYGYTF
>TRBD1|-|TRBV19|TRBJ2-2
TGTGCCAGTAGTTTGGGACAGGTGCGGAACGGGGAGCTGTTTTTT
CASSLGQVRNGELFF
>-|few|TRBV21-1|TRBJ1-3
TGTGCCAGCAGCACCGGGGTCTTCTCTGGAAACACCATATATTTT
CASSTGVFSGNTIYF
>TRBD1|-|TRBV12-3/TRBV12-4|TRBJ1-6
TGTGCCACTGGGGGGACAGATAATTCACCCCTCCACTTT
CATGGTDNSPLHF